Below, 24 T cell receptor beta chains from the same sample are listed, as sequenced in a study of molecular identifiers for immune sequencing clone quantification. One entry per CDR3 protein, called by TCRdb with MiXCR from the PCR reads. Of 8,500 to 11,000 distinct CDR3 sequences in the sample, around a fifth were seen once. Sequencing was performed on naive CD8+ T cells from blood, with Jurkat cell RNA spiked in. Described subset: FACS-sorted CD8+CD4-CCR7+CD45RA+ naive T cells. These receptors were obtained from a human donor in good health. Some libraries in this study had Jurkat cell RNA spiked in.

Relative to its sample, this clonotype is medium-sized (0.01 to 0.1%). The rearrangement joins TRBV20-1 to TRBJ2-1, with 9 bases aligning to TRBD2. Germline loops: CDR1 DFQATT, CDR2 SNEGSKA (reference sequence). The CDR3 loop spans 14 amino acids. Losses at the gene ends were 4 bases for V and 6 bases for J; bases not matched to a gene: 7. The DNA for the CDR3 is TGCAGTGCTAACTTGCTAGCGGGACCCAATGAGCAGTTCTTC. As protein: CSANLLAGPNEQFF.

With regard to this clonotype: This may stem from a read error, because a much larger clone lies one nucleotide away. This chain connects TRBV7-2 to TRBJ2-7; 7 nucleotides align to TRBD1. V shed 8 bases and J 3 bases; nucleotides not matched to a gene: 4. The CDR3 has 12 amino acids. Germline assignment: CDR1 SGHTA and CDR2 FQGNSA. Written as DNA, the CDR3 is TGTGCCAGCCCCGGGGACAGCTACGAGCAGTACTTC. The encoded protein is CASPGDSYEQYF. Full variable domain (rest looked up from reference TRBV7-2 and TRBJ2-7): GAGVSQSPSNKVTEKGKDVELRCDPISGHTALYWYRQSLGQGLEFLIYFQGNSAPDKSGLPSDRFSAERTGGSVSTLTIQRTQQEDSAVYLCASPGDSYEQYFGPGTRLTVT.

As concerns this clonotype: A much larger clone sits a single nucleotide away, making a read error possible. The chain has TRBV28 and TRBJ2-5, with D perhaps TRBD2 (6 bases). CDR3 length equals 15 residues. The germline V gene has CDR1 MDHEN and CDR2 SYDVKM. Trimming removed 3 bases at V and 9 bases at J, with 20 bases between. The CDR3 region has the DNA TGTGCCAGCAGTTTGCACAGGTCTAAAGGGGAGGCCCAGTACTTC. Protein: CASSLHRSKGEAQYF.

This clonotype was picked up a small number of times. This may be a read error, as it is one base from a much larger clone. The V gene is TRBV11-2, the J gene TRBJ2-7; 10 bases line up with TRBD1. This CDR3 is built from 17 residues. Per the germline V gene, CDR1 is SGHAT and CDR2 is FQNNGV. CDR3 nucleotides: TGTGCCAGCAGCTACTCCGAAACGGGACAGGGGTACTACGAGCAGCACTTC. Translation: CASSYSETGQGYYEQHF.

This clonotype was counted between two and nine times. The V call is TRBV3-1, the J call TRBJ2-3; 9 bases fit TRBD2. This CDR3 comprises 16 residues. Germline V gene lookup returns CDR1 LGHDT and CDR2 YNNKEL (reference sequence). V was pared by 4 bases and J by 6 bases, with 11 bases of the junction left unmatched. The CDR3 region is CASSPRGSGSGDTQYF. CDR3 DNA: TGTGCCAGCAGCCCCCGGGGTAGCGGGAGCGGTGATACGCAGTATTTT.

With respect to this clonotype: A read error is possible here, since a much larger clone lies one base away. V is TRBV4-3 and J is TRBJ2-1; maybe TRBD1 (5 bases). This CDR3 contains 14 residues. Germline V gene sequence: CDR1 LGHNA, CDR2 YSLEER. Here the CDR3 reads CANSQVGEISEQFF. DNA of the CDR3: TGCGCCAACAGCCAAGTAGGGGAAATCAGTGAGCAGTTCTTC.

V and J are TRBV7-3 and TRBJ2-1, with 10 bases matching TRBD2. Trimming at V came to 4 bases and at J to 6 bases, leaving 3 bases not matched to a gene. Germline-derived CDR1 and CDR2 are SGHTA and FQGTGA. The length of the CDR3 is 14 residues. The CDR3 region is CASSYRTSGNEQFF. CDR3 sequence (DNA): TGTGCCAGCAGCTACAGGACTAGCGGCAATGAGCAGTTCTTC.

In its sample, this clonotype is medium-sized (0.01 to 0.1%). This chain joins TRBV28 and TRBJ1-6, with a tentative D call TRBD1 (5 bases). V dropped 5 bases and J dropped 4 bases, with 15 bases sitting between them. Germline-derived CDR1 and CDR2 are MDHEN and SYDVKM. CDR3 size: 16 residues. In nucleotides, the CDR3 is TGTGCCAGCAGTACATACAGACAGTTTTATAATTCACCCCTCCACTTT. Translating it yields CASSTYRQFYNSPLHF.

This clonotype was counted once. Here the CDR3 omits its conserved ending phenylalanine or tryptophan, so a read error is the likely source. The rearrangement joins TRBV20-1 to TRBJ2-5; D is unclear. Germline V CDR1 and CDR2: DFQATT, SNEGSKA (reference sequence). The CDR3 is made up of 13 amino acids. CDR3 sequence: CSAGESYQETQYL. CDR3 DNA: TGCAGTGCTGGAGAGTCATACCAAGAGACCCAGTACCTC.

This clonotype was counted ten times or more. V gene TRBV13 combines with J gene TRBJ2-5; 7 bases map to TRBD1. The V gene's germline CDR1 is PRHDT and CDR2 FYEKMQ (reference sequence). The V segment lost 5 bases and the J segment 1 base; nucleotides outside the gene matches: 16. The CDR3 consists of 18 residues. DNA of the CDR3: TGTGCCAGCAGCGGGTCGAATAACAGGGGCCAGGTCCAAGAGACCCAGTACTTC. Its protein product is CASSGSNNRGQVQETQYF. The full variable domain, with the rest looked up from reference TRBV13 and TRBJ2-5, is AAGVIQSPRHLIKEKRETATLKCYPIPRHDTVYWYQQGPGQDPQFLISFYEKMQSDKGSIPDRFSAQQFSDYHSELNMSSLELGDSALYFCASSGSNNRGQVQETQYFGPGTRLLVL.

This chain joins TRBV27 and TRBJ1-1; D may be TRBD1 (6 bases). The CDR3 runs 14 residues. Trimming shortened V by 6 bases and J by 7 bases, and 18 bases separated the two germline ends. Per germline, CDR1 MNHEY and CDR2 SMNVEV (reference sequence). Here the CDR3 reads CASRKTTGTIEAFF. The DNA for the CDR3 is TGTGCCAGCAGGAAGACGACAGGTACTATTGAAGCTTTCTTT.

The sample holds a few counts of this clonotype. A much larger clone differs from this one at a single base, so this may be a read error. The V gene is TRBV4-3, the J gene TRBJ1-1, with TRBD1 as a possible D gene (5 bases). Trimming stripped 7 bases from V and 5 bases from J, with 20 bases between. In germline, CDR1 is LGHNA, CDR2 YSLEER. This CDR3 spans 15 amino acids. CDR3 sequence: CASKRGRQESTEAFF. The CDR3 nucleotides are TGCGCCAGCAAGAGGGGACGGCAAGAGTCGACTGAAGCTTTCTTT.

This clonotype is labeled medium-sized. The chain couples TRBV10-3 to TRBJ1-1, with 10 bases matching TRBD1. The CDR3 is 16 amino acids. Germline CDR1 and CDR2: ENHRY and SYGVKD. The junction had 5 bases not matched to a gene; V was cut back by 4 bases and J by 0 bases. DNA of the CDR3: TGTGCCATCAGTGGGACAGGGACAGGGGTGAACACTGAAGCTTTCTTT. Translation: CAISGTGTGVNTEAFF.

Notes on this clonotype: With a much larger clone just one base away, this may be a read error. V and J are TRBV13 and TRBJ2-3, with a possible D match to TRBD2 (5 bases). V was pared by 3 bases and J by 4 bases, with 14 bases between. Germline V lookup: CDR1 PRHDT, CDR2 FYEKMQ (reference sequence). The CDR3 loop spans 15 amino acids. CDR3 sequence: CASSFLSEGADTQYF. DNA for the CDR3: TGTGCCAGCAGCTTTCTAAGCGAGGGCGCAGATACGCAGTATTTT.

This clonotype is judged medium-sized. V gene TRBV7-6 combines with J gene TRBJ2-5; 8 bases agree with TRBD1. This CDR3 is 17 amino acids long. The germline V gene has CDR1 SGHVS and CDR2 FNYEAQ. V gave up 5 bases and J gave up 4 bases; unmatched junction bases: 15. The CDR3 is CASSPNGRGQFGETQYF. For the CDR3, the DNA is TGTGCCAGCAGCCCCAATGGCAGGGGGCAATTCGGAGAGACCCAGTACTTC.

By proportion, this clonotype is medium-sized. The chain recombines TRBV9 with TRBJ2-7; 7 bases agree with TRBD1. The CDR3 length is 15 residues. Germline V gene lookup returns CDR1 SGDLS and CDR2 YYNGEE. The J segment lost 0 bases and the V segment lost 4 bases, leaving 7 bases of the junction unmatched. This CDR3 reads CASSPRDRLSYEQYF. The CDR3 nucleotides read TGTGCCAGCAGCCCCCGGGACAGACTCTCCTACGAGCAGTACTTC. The full variable domain, with the rest looked up from reference TRBV9 and TRBJ2-7, is DSGVTQTPKHLITATGQRVTLRCSPRSGDLSVYWYQQSLDQGLQFLIQYYNGEERAKGNILERFSAQQFPDLHSELNLSSLELGDSALYFCASSPRDRLSYEQYFGPGTRLTVT.

The sample holds one count of this clonotype. V and J are TRBV20-1 and TRBJ2-7; 14 bases are a match to TRBD2. The trim removed 5 bases at V and 7 bases at J, leaving 10 bases unmatched. The CDR3 covers 15 residues. The germline V gene has CDR1 DFQATT and CDR2 SNEGSKA (reference sequence). Here the CDR3 reads CSAFGGLAGAGEQYF. CDR3 DNA: TGCAGTGCTTTTGGGGGACTAGCGGGAGCGGGGGAGCAGTACTTC.

This clonotype turned up a few times. This may arise from a read error, as a much more abundant clone is one base away. The chain couples TRBV2 to TRBJ2-7, with D tentatively TRBD1 or TRBD2 (6 bases each). The germline gives CDR1 SNHLY, CDR2 FYNNEI. The CDR3 runs to 14 residues. V dropped 7 bases and J dropped 2 bases, with 15 bases sitting between them. The CDR3 nucleotides are TGTGCCAGCACCGAGGGGGGTTTAGCCTACGAGCAGTACTTC. Translated: CASTEGGLAYEQYF.

By share, this clonotype ranks as medium-sized. This rearrangement joins TRBV27 to TRBJ2-3; TRBD1 is a possible D gene (6 bases). The CDR3 is 12 residues long. Germline loops: CDR1 MNHEY, CDR2 SMNVEV (reference sequence). Trimming took 6 bases from V and 6 from J, leaving 10 bases between them. DNA of the CDR3: TGTGCCAGCAGCCCCACAGGGGATACGCAGTATTTT. This encodes CASSPTGDTQYF.

This clonotype was detected ten times or more. V is TRBV7-9 and J is TRBJ1-1, with 7 bases lining up with TRBD1. This CDR3 region has 13 residues. CDR1 is SEHNR and CDR2 is FQNEAQ in the germline V gene (reference sequence). V was clipped by 5 bases and J by 11 bases; unmatched bases: 11. The CDR3 bases are TGTGCCAGCAGCCCACGGGACAGAGGGCACGCTTTCTTT. Protein product: CASSPRDRGHAFF.

This clonotype was counted at least ten times. The chain employs TRBV7-9 and TRBJ1-1, with 8 bases lining up with TRBD1. The CDR3 covers 14 residues. Germline CDR1 reads SEHNR; CDR2 reads FQNEAQ (reference sequence). The V and J ends lost 4 bases and 1 base, in that order; junction bases with no gene match: 2. The chain's CDR3 is CASSSTGGNTEAFF. The DNA of the CDR3 is TGTGCCAGCAGCTCAACAGGGGGGAACACTGAAGCTTTCTTT. Complete variable domain (other parts from reference TRBV7-9 and TRBJ1-1): DTGVSQNPRHKITKRGQNVTFRCDPISEHNRLYWYRQTLGQGPEFLTYFQNEAQLEKSRLLSDRFSAERPKGSFSTLEIQRTEQGDSAMYLCASSSTGGNTEAFFGQGTRLTVV.

This clonotype was observed at least ten times. The chain employs TRBV12-3 or TRBV12-4 and TRBJ2-2; D is perhaps TRBD1 or TRBD2 (6 bases each). The V end lost 8 bases, the J end lost 4 bases, and 14 bases lay between the germline ends. The CDR3 runs to 14 residues. The CDR3 protein is CASSIGGTTGELFF. In DNA form, the CDR3 reads TGTGCCAGCTCGATCGGGGGCACCACCGGGGAGCTGTTTTTT.

This clonotype is categorized as medium-sized. J is TRBJ2-3 and V is TRBV11-2, with D possibly matching TRBD2 (5 bases). This CDR3 is built from 16 residues. Between the trimmed V and J ends, which lost 5 bases and 2 bases, there was a span of 17 bases. CDR1 and CDR2 from the germline V gene are SGHAT and FQNNGV. The CDR3 DNA is TGTGCCAGCAGCCTCTCGCCTAGCCGAATCACAGATACGCAGTATTTT. This encodes CASSLSPSRITDTQYF.

Many counts were recorded for this clonotype. The chain recombines TRBV7-9 with TRBJ1-2; D is unresolved. Germline V gene data show CDR1 as SEHNR and CDR2 as FQNEAQ (reference sequence). The CDR3 is 15 residues long. Trimming took off 1 base at V and 3 bases at J, with 12 bases between the two ends. The DNA for the CDR3 is TGTGCCAGCAGCTTAGAAGGCAGGATCGACTATGGCTACACCTTC. Translated, it gives CASSLEGRIDYGYTF.